Listed here are 7 T cell receptor delta chains from one sample, sequenced in a study of Vδ1+ human thymocytes. Study results and caveats: Thymic TRG and TRD repertoires appeared highly polyclonal.

The template was reverse-transcribed extracted RNA. Pooled V-gene forward primers with one constant-region reverse primer generated the CDR3 amplicons by multiplex PCR. TCRdb reanalyzed the multiplex PCR reads using CATT. The repertoire holds under 85,000 delta-chain clones, with about 38% as singletons. Which antigens these TCRs recognize remains unknown. Material for sequencing was Vdelta1+ gamma-delta thymocytes from the thymus. This sample's subset: FACS-sorted CD3+ TCRalphabeta- TCRVdelta1+ TCRVdelta2- thymocytes. The receptors here all came from a boy in the first two years of life who had congenital heart surgery.

The rearrangement uses TRDV1 and TRDJ1, with D tentatively TRDD2 or TRDD3 (5 bases each). V lost 1 base to trimming and J lost 1 base, with 19 bases between them. Germline V CDR1 and CDR2: TSWWSYY, QGS. The CDR3 runs 18 residues. The CDR3 DNA is TGTGCTCTTGGGGAACCCCTTACTGGCAGACTTCCCACCGATAAACTCATCTTT. Translating gives CALGEPLTGRLPTDKLIF.

The V and J genes are TRDV1 and TRDJ1; 9 nucleotides align to TRDD2. This CDR3 comprises 18 residues. V shed 0 bases, J shed 3 bases, and the junction held 11 bases outside the gene matches. CDR1 and CDR2 from the germline V gene are TSWWSYY and QGS. The CDR3 DNA follows: TGTGCTCTTGGGGAACTATCCTTCCTACGGGGTTTCGCCGATAAACTCATCTTT. Its protein is CALGELSFLRGFADKLIF.

The chain employs TRDV1 and TRDJ1; TRDD3 might be the D (7 bases). Germline lookup yields CDR1 TSWWSYY and CDR2 QGS. This CDR3 has 27 amino acids. V shed 0 bases and J shed 0 bases, with 44 bases lying between them. CDR3 residues: CALGELVKSKLLLWGTLNRPYTDKLIF. The CDR3, as DNA: TGTGCTCTTGGGGAACTAGTAAAGTCTAAACTCCTACTTTGGGGGACTCTGAATAGACCGTACACCGATAAACTCATCTTT.

The V and J genes are TRDV1 and TRDJ1; 11 bases are shared with TRDD3. Germline loops: CDR1 TSWWSYY, CDR2 QGS. The CDR3 totals 17 residues. With 2 bases clipped from V and 4 bases from J, the junction kept 9 bases outside the gene matches. In DNA, the CDR3 is TGTGCTCTTGGGGAAGATTCCTGGACTGGGGGATACGATAAACTCATCTTT. Protein: CALGEDSWTGGYDKLIF.

The chain uses TRDV1 and TRDJ1, with 9 bases that match TRDD2. V lost 2 bases and J lost 10; bases outside the gene matches: 14. Germline loops: CDR1 TSWWSYY, CDR2 QGS. This CDR3 is 16 amino acids long. DNA for the CDR3: TGTGCTCTTGGGGAATCTCCGGGCCTTCCTACGCGGGGACTCATCTTT. Translating gives CALGESPGLPTRGLIF.

V is TRDV1 and J is TRDJ1, with D perhaps given as TRDD2 or TRDD3 (9 bases each). Germline V gives CDR1 TSWWSYY, CDR2 QGS. This CDR3 has 22 residues. V was clipped by 4 bases and J by 3 bases, with 36 bases between them. The CDR3 DNA is TGTGCTCTTGGGGGCCTGCCTTCCTACGTCGTACTGGGGGAGACGGAGGCCGATAAACTCATCTTT. It codes for CALGGLPSYVVLGETEADKLIF.

This chain connects TRDV1 to TRDJ1; 7 bases fit TRDD3. Germline-derived CDR1 and CDR2 are TSWWSYY and QGS. CDR3 size: 27 residues. Unmatched junction bases numbered 41, after V lost 4 bases and J lost 0 bases. For the CDR3, the DNA is TGTGCTCTTGGGGCTCTGGCGGGACTTATAAATTCCCCCCACCACTTTAGGGATACCCGGTACACCGATAAACTCATCTTT. Protein: CALGALAGLINSPHHFRDTRYTDKLIF.